The TCR beta chain described here comes from a study of blood T cell repertoires in COVID-19. Turning to the study itself: Material from acute and convalescent COVID-19 was sourced from the United States, Italy and Spain. PBMCs, B-cell-depleted T cells, or T cells provided the cDNA or gDNA that made up the material.

V lost 2 bases to trimming and J lost 9 bases, with 11 bases between them. The CDR3 extends over 12 amino acids. Germline V gene data show CDR1 as SEHNR and CDR2 as FQNEAQ (reference sequence). Per the original methods: Reference gene primer amplification yielded estimated nucleated cell counts. Using immunoSEQ multiplex PCR, the repertoire was profiled, and TCRdb retains in-frame clones only, with some absent. That table is the source of V, J and clone size, and D and trimming were worked out from the DNA. The table lists more than 350,000 clones, around nine tenths of them singletons. What was sequenced was PBMCs or T cells enriched from blood (not recorded which). V is TRBV7-9 and J is TRBJ2-7; D call uncertain. The receptor was derived from a woman between 50 and 59 years old who had recovered from COVID-19. This chain's CDR3 is CASSLFRVGQYF. CDR3 sequence (DNA): TGTGCCAGCAGCTTATTCCGGGTGGGGCAGTACTTC.